The subject of this entry is one T cell receptor beta chain. The likely explanation is a read error, given a far larger clone one base away. Researchers made TCR beta libraries by using iRepertoire HTBI primers and running Arm-PCR on CDR3 regions. MiXCR, run by TCRdb on the multiplex PCR reads, gives a single entry per CDR3 protein. The sample lists 200,000 to 250,000 distinct CDR3 sequences, roughly a fifth occurring once. The sample is drawn from a study of regulatory T cells in long-lasting Graves disease. Specified time point: newly diagnosed GD, antithyroid drugs for less than 3 months. There was RNA extracted from PBMCs, and the TCR library was made from it. This CDR3 is 15 amino acids long. V lost 2 bases and J lost 3, with 11 bases in between. Germline V gives CDR1 LGHDT, CDR2 YNNKEL (reference sequence).

The source is a female donor with Graves disease. The sequences come from peripheral blood mononuclear cells (PBMCs), collected at new diagnosis, from a patient treated with antithyroid drugs. The gene calls are TRBV3-1 and TRBJ2-1; unclear D gene. CDR3: CASSQIRSYYNEQFF. DNA for the CDR3: TGTGCCAGCAGCCAAATCCGGAGCTACTACAATGAGCAGTTCTTC.